This T cell receptor beta chain was sequenced for a study of T cell clones after liver transplantation. Overall study context: Post-transplant blood was tracked for graft-donor-reactive T cell clones identified in a pre-transplant mixed lymphocyte reaction. Subjects received no induction therapy and standard immunosuppression until randomization at 12-24 months post-transplant. Timepoints were pre-transplant, pre-withdrawal, and after withdrawal was completed or failed.

The germline gives CDR1 MNHEY, CDR2 SMNVEV (reference sequence). V gave up 6 bases and J gave up 5 bases; unmatched junction bases: 12. This CDR3 spans 15 amino acids. This clone has only one observation. Data came from immunoSEQ multiplex PCR; TCRdb stores just in-frame clones and leaves some out. The sample shows about 33,000 clones, just under 95% of them seen only once. The chain couples TRBV27 to TRBJ1-1; 7 bases agree with TRBD1. The source of this sequence is a human patient who received a liver transplant. T cells may partly derive from the graft donor. The sample consisted of CD8+ T cells from blood, taken 12 months after liver transplant. The CDR3 DNA is TGTGCCAGCAGAGACCCTTTTAACAGGGGAACTGAAGCTTTCTTT. It yields the protein CASRDPFNRGTEAFF.